A single sample is the source of the 19 T cell receptor beta chains below, sequenced in a study of Ad26.COV2.S vaccination and SARS-CoV-2 variants. Assay: immunoSEQ multiplex PCR; the TCRdb copy retains only in-frame clones and omits some. Of roughly 320,000 clones in the sample, about 82% are singletons; the top ten hold 2% to 2.5%. The treatment is: roughly 18 received Ad26.COV2.S at low or high dose, single or two shots; about 5 received placebo; per-sample allocation not given. The samples date from day 63 after the first vaccine or placebo injection. This sample comprised peripheral blood, obtained in a trial of Ad26.COV2.S vaccine versus placebo. The receptors come from a person aged 18-65 years who received the Ad26.COV2.S COVID-19 vaccine or a placebo.

The chain is built from TRBV5-1 and TRBJ1-1; 7 bases fit TRBD1. The CDR3 length is 15 residues. Germline CDR1 reads SGHRS; CDR2 reads YFSETQ. Trimming at V came to 2 bases and at J to 3 bases, leaving 7 bases not matched to a gene. The chain's CDR3 is CASSFATGSDTEAFF. The CDR3 region has the DNA TGCGCCAGCAGCTTTGCGACAGGGTCAGACACTGAAGCTTTCTTT.

The chain employs TRBV19 and TRBJ2-5; D possibly matches TRBD1 or TRBD2 (5 bases each). The CDR3 is made up of 15 amino acids. Germline loops: CDR1 LNHDA, CDR2 SQIVND (reference sequence). V lost 6 bases to trimming and J lost 2 bases, with 16 bases between them. The CDR3 reads CASRKTGTGQETQYF. The DNA of the CDR3 is TGTGCCAGTAGAAAAACCGGGACCGGACAAGAGACCCAGTACTTC.

This clone was seen just once. The chain employs TRBV27 and TRBJ2-2; D is possibly TRBD2 (6 bases). The CDR3 is 16 amino acids. V was cut by 6 bases and J by 4 bases, with 18 bases left in between. Germline V gene sequence: CDR1 MNHEY, CDR2 SMNVEV (reference sequence). The CDR3 nucleotides are TGTGCCAGCAGGCGAATCGAATTTAGCGGCACCGGGGAGCTGTTTTTT. Its translation: CASRRIEFSGTGELFF.

The chain carries TRBV5-4 and TRBJ2-7; TRBD1 aligns across 11 bases. The CDR3 runs 13 residues. J lost 4 bases, V lost 4 bases, and 1 base had no gene match. CDR1 SGHNT and CDR2 YYREEE come from the germline V gene (reference sequence). The CDR3 nucleotides read TGTGCCAGCAGCGGACAGGGGGCTTACGAGCAGTACTTC. As protein: CASSGQGAYEQYF.

This clone has just a few counts. The chain carries TRBV10-3 and TRBJ1-6; D may be TRBD1 (5 bases). There are 15 residues in the CDR3. V was cut by 0 bases and J by 9 bases, with 12 bases left in between. The germline V gene has CDR1 ENHRY and CDR2 SYGVKD. CDR3: CAISESGTGISPLHF. The CDR3 DNA follows: TGTGCCATCAGTGAGTCGGGGACGGGAATTTCACCCCTCCACTTT.

The CDR3 sequence: CASSPGFSNTEAFF. In nucleotides, the CDR3 is TGTGCCAGCTCGCCAGGGTTTTCGAACACTGAAGCTTTCTTT. The chain links TRBV18 to TRBJ1-1; maybe TRBD1 (5 bases). V lost 6 bases, J lost 1 base, and 12 bases lay in between. CDR3 length: 14 amino acids. Germline CDR1 is KGHSH and CDR2 is LQKENI.

The chain links TRBV7-9 to TRBJ1-5, with 10 bases that match TRBD1. The junction had 18 bases not matched to a gene; V was cut back by 5 bases and J by 8 bases. Germline V gives CDR1 SEHNR, CDR2 FQNEAQ (reference sequence). The CDR3 loop spans 18 amino acids. CDR3: CASSPHPGTGDAGKPQHF. The CDR3 nucleotides are TGTGCCAGCAGCCCCCACCCTGGGACAGGGGACGCAGGCAAGCCCCAGCATTTT.

The chain joins TRBV5-1 to TRBJ1-1, with 7 bases that match TRBD1. CDR3 size: 12 residues. Germline V gene lookup returns CDR1 SGHRS and CDR2 YFSETQ. V dropped 2 bases and J dropped 10; count of bases not matched to a gene: 5. CDR3 in DNA: TGCGCCAGCAGCTTCAGACAGGGCGTAGCTTTCTTT. This encodes CASSFRQGVAFF.

In the case of this clone: A junction boundary mismatches the germline segment, possibly from a read error. CDR3 in amino acids: CASSEGAAGGADTQYF. Written as DNA, the CDR3 is TGTGCCAGCAGCGAAGGAGCCGCAGGGGGTGCAGATACGCAGTATTTT. The chain links TRBV2 to TRBJ2-3, with 7 bases fitting TRBD1. The germline V gene encodes CDR1 SNHLY and CDR2 FYNNEI. This CDR3 is 16 amino acids long.

This chain uses TRBV4-1 with TRBJ2-2; D is ambiguous. V was trimmed by 0 bases and J by 0 bases, leaving 11 bases between them. Germline values: CDR1 MGHRA, CDR2 YSYEKL. The CDR3 sequence is 17 residues long. The CDR3 is CASSQDPHVANTGELFF. CDR3 bases: TGCGCCAGCAGCCAAGATCCTCACGTCGCGAACACCGGGGAGCTGTTTTTT.

This clone was detected only once. The V gene is TRBV6-4, the J gene TRBJ1-3; 7 bases are shared with TRBD1. Trimming took 6 bases from V and 0 from J; bases not matched to a gene: 2. Germline CDR1 MRHNA, CDR2 SNTAGT. The CDR3 is 14 amino acids. The CDR3 sequence: CASRGQLSGNTIYF. Written as DNA, the CDR3 is TGTGCCAGCAGGGGACAGCTCTCTGGAAACACCATATATTTT.

V and J are TRBV28 and TRBJ1-5; 9 bases agree with TRBD1. With 5 bases clipped from V and 3 bases from J, the junction kept 5 bases outside the gene matches. Germline CDR1 MDHEN, CDR2 SYDVKM. CDR3 length equals 15 residues. The CDR3 DNA follows: TGTGCCAGCAGTGGTCGGACAGGGGTCAATCAGCCCCAGCATTTT. Translated: CASSGRTGVNQPQHF. Using reference TRBV28 and TRBJ1-5 for the parts outside the CDR3, the full variable domain is DVKVTQSSRYLVKRTGEKVFLECVQDMDHENMFWYRQDPGLGLRLIYFSYDVKMKEKGDIPEGYSVSREKKERFSLILESASTNQTSMYLCASSGRTGVNQPQHFGDGTRLSIL.

The V call is TRBV9, the J call TRBJ1-3, with unresolved D. V lost 0 bases and J lost 0, with 7 bases in between. In germline, CDR1 is SGDLS, CDR2 YYNGEE. The CDR3 has 15 residues. In DNA, the CDR3 is TGTGCCAGCAGCGTAGGATCGGTCTCTGGAAACACCATATATTTT. Translation gives CASSVGSVSGNTIYF. Full variable domain (remainder filled in from reference TRBV9 and TRBJ1-3): DSGVTQTPKHLITATGQRVTLRCSPRSGDLSVYWYQQSLDQGLQFLIQYYNGEERAKGNILERFSAQQFPDLHSELNLSSLELGDSALYFCASSVGSVSGNTIYFGEGSWLTVV.

The chain uses TRBV2 and TRBJ1-5; no definite D call. V dropped 4 bases and J dropped 0 bases, with 10 bases sitting between them. The germline V gene has CDR1 SNHLY and CDR2 FYNNEI. The CDR3 is 15 amino acids. CDR3 nucleotide sequence: TGTGCCAGCAGTGGGGAAGTGGATAGCAATCAGCCCCAGCATTTT. This gives the protein CASSGEVDSNQPQHF. The variable domain in full, with the rest retrieved from reference TRBV2 and TRBJ1-5, is EPEVTQTPSHQVTQMGQEVILRCVPISNHLYFYWYRQILGQKVEFLVSFYNNEISEKSEIFDDQFSVERPDGSNFTLKIRSTKLEDSAMYFCASSGEVDSNQPQHFGDGTRLSIL.

This clone was seen a single time. An end of the junction differs from the germline gene, which may be a read error. This chain links TRBV3-1 (or the pseudogene TRBV3-2) with TRBJ1-6, with 8 bases that match TRBD1. The V gene's germline CDR1 is LGHDT and CDR2 YNNKEL (reference sequence). There are 16 residues in the CDR3. CDR3 loop: CASSKDRGLGGSPLHF. The CDR3 coding sequence is TGTGCCAGCAGCAAAGACAGGGGCTTGGGGGGTTCACCCCTCCACTTT.

A few counts support this clone. This chain uses TRBV7-9 with TRBJ1-6, with TRBD1 matching 7 bases. Germline CDR1 is SEHNR and CDR2 is FQNEAQ (reference sequence). CDR3 size: 15 residues. The trim removed 5 bases at V and 5 bases at J, leaving 6 bases unmatched. CDR3 in amino acids: CASSRYRGNNSPLHF. The CDR3 nucleotides read TGTGCCAGCAGCCGATACAGGGGCAATAATTCACCCCTCCACTTT. Full variable domain (rest looked up from reference TRBV7-9 and TRBJ1-6): DTGVSQNPRHKITKRGQNVTFRCDPISEHNRLYWYRQTLGQGPEFLTYFQNEAQLEKSRLLSDRFSAERPKGSFSTLEIQRTEQGDSAMYLCASSRYRGNNSPLHFGNGTRLTVT.

This clone was picked up one time. This sequence joins TRBV2 and TRBJ2-3, with TRBD1 identical over 11 bases. This CDR3 region has 13 residues. V trimming: 7 bases; J trimming: 5 bases; junction bases outside the gene matches: 2. Germline loops: CDR1 SNHLY, CDR2 FYNNEI. CDR3 sequence (DNA): TGTGCCAGCAAGGGACAGGGGGAAGATACGCAGTATTTT. Translating it yields CASKGQGEDTQYF.

The rearrangement uses TRBV5-1 and TRBJ2-1; 11 bases agree with TRBD2. This CDR3 region has 16 residues. The V and J ends lost 4 bases and 9 bases, in that order; junction bases with no gene match: 12. Germline V lookup: CDR1 SGHRS, CDR2 YFSETQ. CDR3 nucleotides: TGCGCCAGCAGCGTATTAGCGGGGGGGCCTGAGGTTGAGCAGTTCTTC. Its protein product is CASSVLAGGPEVEQFF. Full variable domain (outside the CDR3, taken from reference TRBV5-1 and TRBJ2-1): KAGVTQTPRYLIKTRGQQVTLSCSPISGHRSVSWYQQTPGQGLQFLFEYFSETQRNKGNFPGRFSGRQFSNSRSEMNVSTLELGDSALYLCASSVLAGGPEVEQFFGPGTRLTVL.

This clone was seen once. V usage is TRBV5-1 and J usage is TRBJ2-2; TRBD2 might be the D (5 bases). This CDR3 region has 14 residues. The germline CDR1 and CDR2 sequences are SGHRS and YFSETQ. Trimming stripped 3 bases from V and 3 bases from J, with 9 bases between. This chain's CDR3 is CASSSLLDTGELFF. CDR3 sequence (DNA): TGCGCCAGCAGCTCCTTACTAGACACCGGGGAGCTGTTTTTT.